This T cell receptor (beta chain) comes out of a study of regulatory T cells in long-lasting Graves disease. Trimming removed 0 bases at V and 8 bases at J, with 23 bases between. The CDR3 has 18 amino acids. Indicated time point: persistent/refractory GD, antithyroid drugs over 5 years with positive TRAb. Construction of the TCR library relied on RNA isolated from PBMCs. Patients came through an endocrinology department, and that department was in Xi'an, China. Building of the TCR beta libraries involved iRepertoire HTBI primers and Arm-PCR of CDR3 regions. TCRdb used MiXCR to reprocess the multiplex PCR reads, holding one entry per CDR3 protein. The sample yields under 500,000 distinct CDR3 sequences, around 20% seen once. This clonotype appeared a few times.

J is TRBJ2-1 and V is TRBV12-3 or TRBV12-4; the D gene is possibly TRBD2 (6 bases). Sequencing was performed on peripheral blood mononuclear cells (PBMCs), taken when the disease was refractory, from a patient treated with antithyroid drugs. The sequence was collected from a female donor with Graves disease. CDR3 amino acids: CASSLAHRGLPAKDEQFF. The CDR3 DNA follows: TGTGCCAGCAGTTTAGCACATAGGGGACTGCCGGCCAAGGATGAGCAGTTCTTC.